This passage covers 5 T cell receptor beta chains from one sample sequenced in a study of identical twins. MiXCR, run by TCRdb on the 5' RACE reads, gives a single entry per CDR3 protein. Found here are 600,000 to 850,000 distinct CDR3 sequences, 15% to 20% of them singletons; the top ten hold under 15%. The same data also contributed to another study, on T cells expressing NK-cell markers.

The material sequenced was PBMCs. The receptors stem from a young woman in good health.

V usage is TRBV12-3 or TRBV12-4 and J usage is TRBJ2-2; either TRBD1 or TRBD2 may supply D (5 bases each). The V end was cut by 10 bases, the J end by 2 bases, with 14 bases between. This CDR3 comprises 14 residues. DNA for the CDR3: TGTGCCACCCTCCGGGACGGAAACACCGGGGAGCTGTTTTTT. It is translated as CATLRDGNTGELFF.

The chain joins TRBV27 to TRBJ2-1, with a possible D match to TRBD2 (6 bases). Germline lookup yields CDR1 MNHEY and CDR2 SMNVEV (reference sequence). Trimming took 3 bases from V and 6 from J, leaving 12 bases between them. The CDR3 is 14 amino acids. DNA of the CDR3: TGTGCCAGCAGTTTCTGGAGGGATAGCAATGAGCAGTTCTTC. Amino acids: CASSFWRDSNEQFF.

The V and J genes are TRBV29-1 and TRBJ2-1; 7 bases align to TRBD1. The CDR3 loop spans 12 amino acids. V gave up 7 bases and J gave up 9 bases; unmatched junction bases: 9. Germline values: CDR1 SQVTM, CDR2 ANQGSEA. CDR3 sequence reads: CSARGYEGEQFF. CDR3 nucleotide sequence: TGCAGCGCCAGGGGGTATGAAGGTGAGCAGTTCTTC.

This clonotype came up a few times. This chain connects TRBV5-1 to TRBJ2-2, with 8 bases fitting TRBD2. Germline V gene lookup returns CDR1 SGHRS and CDR2 YFSETQ. V lost 4 bases, J lost 0 bases, and 2 bases stayed unmatched. The CDR3 extends over 15 amino acids. CDR3 region: CASSREGPNTGELFF. The CDR3 DNA follows: TGCGCCAGCAGCCGGGAGGGGCCGAACACCGGGGAGCTGTTTTTT.

This clonotype has a handful of counts. The chain's CDR3 is CSASPTSGYTDTQYF. The DNA for the CDR3 is TGCAGTGCTAGCCCGACTAGCGGGTACACAGATACGCAGTATTTT. The chain employs TRBV20-1 and TRBJ2-3; TRBD2 agrees at 10 bases. Germline V gene lookup returns CDR1 DFQATT and CDR2 SNEGSKA (reference sequence). The CDR3 runs to 15 residues. The junction had 5 bases not matched to a gene; V was cut back by 3 bases and J by 2 bases.